This T cell receptor (beta chain) was sequenced during a study of blood T cell repertoires in COVID-19. Study background: Samples representing acute and convalescent COVID-19 were sourced from the United States, Italy and Spain. From T cells, B-cell-depleted T cells, or PBMCs came the material, which was cDNA or gDNA.

Trimming at V came to 4 bases and at J to 0 bases, leaving 6 bases not matched to a gene. The CDR3 runs 16 residues. Germline lookup yields CDR1 SGDLS and CDR2 YYNGEE. Methods used by the authors: Estimation of nucleated cell counts relied on the amplification of reference gene primers. Profiled with immunoSEQ multiplex PCR; TCRdb holds only in-frame clones, not every one. V, J and clone size reflect that table, while D and trimming were determined from the DNA. This sample has roughly 73,000 clones, with about 88% found just once. V and J are TRBV9 and TRBJ2-7; 11 positions agree with TRBD2. Sequences were obtained from peripheral blood. This sequence originates from a human donor in a cohort sampled during active COVID-19. The CDR3 loop reads CASSLGLAVSSYEQYV. The CDR3 nucleotides read TGTGCCAGCAGCCTGGGACTAGCGGTTAGCTCCTACGAGCAGTACGTC.